The T cell receptor (beta chain) under discussion was sequenced for a study of type 1 regulatory T cells. Overall study context: An in vitro protocol generated T-allo10, a Tr1-enriched, alloantigen-specific CD4 T cell product.

In TCRdb, the reads were re-called with MiXCR into one record per CDR3 protein. The data show about 23,000 distinct CDR3 sequences, around half seen once. The CDR3 loop spans 12 amino acids. Trimming took 7 bases from V and 9 from J, leaving 13 bases between them. Germline V gene data show CDR1 as MNHNS and CDR2 as SASEGT. This clonotype was detected a few times. The antigen remains undetermined. Sequencing was performed on cultured T cells, either the whole culture or a sorted T cell fraction (not recorded which). The receptor's source is a human donor in good health. This chain uses TRBV6-1 with TRBJ2-1; D is uncertain. CDR3 protein: CASKSAIGEQFF. As DNA, the CDR3 is TGTGCCAGCAAATCGGCCATTGGTGAGCAGTTCTTC.